This TCR beta chain was profiled in a study of molecular identifiers for immune sequencing clone quantification. TCRdb reprocessed the PCR reads with MiXCR, giving one entry per CDR3 protein. The repertoire holds some 580,000 distinct CDR3 sequences, with over 25% as singletons. Study-wide results and limits: Highly expanded clone sizes could be underestimated through barcode sharing by identical TCR molecules. The share of molecules held by clones above 20 RNA copies was over 98% in effector cells and under 1% in naive cells.

V lost 6 bases to trimming and J lost 3 bases, with 21 bases between them. The CDR3 spans 16 residues. Germline V lookup: CDR1 LGHDT, CDR2 YNNKEL (reference sequence). A few counts support this clonotype. Its antigen is unidentified. Based on a CD8+CD4-CCR7+CD45RA+ profile, naive CD8 T cells were sorted. Sequences were obtained from naive CD8+ T cells from blood, with Jurkat cell RNA spiked in. Subset meaning: FACS-sorted CD8+CD4-CCR7+CD45RA+ naive T cells. This receptor was obtained from a human donor in good health. Some libraries in this study had Jurkat cell RNA spiked in. The rearrangement uses TRBV3-1 and TRBJ2-7; D is perhaps TRBD1 or TRBD2 (5 bases each). The CDR3, as DNA: TGTGCCAGCAGTCGCACAACCGGGACGGACCGCTACGAGCAGTACTTC. This encodes CASSRTTGTDRYEQYF.